One and the same sample provided the 17 T cell receptor beta chains below, sequenced in a study of T cell repertoires in cytomegalovirus infection. TCRdb recomputed calls from the reads with MiXCR, one row per CDR3 protein. The table has approximately 500,000 distinct CDR3 sequences, about 17% seen once. The sequencing input was CD8+ T cells from PBMCs. The receptor source for this set is a human donor in good health (CMV status not recorded). Some clones in this sample may be carry-over from other donors' samples.

This clonotype was seen once. The chain recombines TRBV20-1 with TRBJ2-1; D perhaps matches TRBD2 (5 bases). The CDR3 covers 12 residues. With 6 bases removed from V and 8 bases from J, the gap between germline ends came to 14 bases. Germline values: CDR1 DFQATT, CDR2 SNEGSKA (reference sequence). The CDR3 protein is CSARALLDEQFF. The CDR3 region has the DNA TGCAGTGCGCGGGCCTTACTGGATGAGCAGTTCTTC.

The chain combines TRBV2 with TRBJ2-1; 8 bases agree with TRBD1. V was clipped by 7 bases and J by 6 bases; unmatched bases: 14. CDR1 and CDR2 (germline): SNHLY, FYNNEI. This CDR3 is 16 amino acids long. The CDR3: CASIQGSGQGGNEQFF. In DNA form, the CDR3 reads TGTGCCAGCATCCAAGGGTCAGGACAGGGAGGCAATGAGCAGTTCTTC.

This clonotype appeared once. The rearrangement uses TRBV30 and TRBJ1-4; D is undetermined. Between the trimmed V and J ends, which lost 0 bases and 3 bases, there was a span of 5 bases. Germline-derived CDR1 and CDR2 are GTSNPN and SVGIG (reference sequence). CDR3 length: 13 residues. The CDR3 loop reads CAWSVDSNEKLFF. CDR3 DNA: TGTGCCTGGAGTGTGGACTCTAATGAAAAACTGTTTTTT.

There are many counts of this clonotype. This chain uses TRBV25-1 with TRBJ2-7, with 10 bases that match TRBD2. The germline V gene encodes CDR1 MGHDK and CDR2 SYGVNS. This CDR3 comprises 14 residues. V shed 8 bases and J 6 bases; nucleotides not matched to a gene: 10. CDR3 in amino acids: CASGRGGLASEQYF. CDR3 nucleotide sequence: TGTGCCAGCGGTCGGGGGGGACTAGCGTCCGAGCAGTACTTC.

The CDR3, as DNA: TGCGCCAGCAGCTTGGCCAAAGCGGGGGGTCGCTACAATGAGCAGTTCTTC. Protein: CASSLAKAGGRYNEQFF. The chain joins TRBV5-1 to TRBJ2-1; TRBD2 matches 9 bases. Germline V CDR1 and CDR2: SGHRS, YFSETQ. V lost 0 bases, J lost 3 bases, and 7 bases stayed unmatched. This CDR3 has 17 amino acids.

This clonotype has a handful of counts. V usage is TRBV25-1 and J usage is TRBJ2-1; D gene uncertain. The CDR3 sequence is 12 residues long. With 7 bases removed from V and 7 bases from J, the gap between germline ends came to 11 bases. Germline CDR1 is MGHDK and CDR2 is SYGVNS. The CDR3 nucleotides are TGTGCCAGCATGACATTAGGAAATGAGCAGTTCTTC. It translates to CASMTLGNEQFF.

In this sample, this clonotype turned up many times. V is TRBV12-3 or TRBV12-4 and J is TRBJ2-7; D gene ambiguous. The CDR3 covers 12 residues. Trimming took 1 base from V and 6 from J, leaving 7 bases between them. Here the CDR3 reads CASSLEQLEQYF. The CDR3 nucleotides are TGTGCCAGCAGTTTAGAACAGCTCGAGCAGTACTTC.

This clonotype showed up just a few times. V and J are TRBV19 and TRBJ1-1; tentative D call: TRBD1 (5 bases). The CDR3 extends over 15 amino acids. Deletions cut 3 bases from V and 2 bases from J, with 13 bases between. Germline V lookup: CDR1 LNHDA, CDR2 SQIVND (reference sequence). CDR3 sequence: CASSIRGVPNTEAFF. Here the CDR3 DNA reads TGTGCCAGTAGTATCCGAGGGGTCCCCAACACTGAAGCTTTCTTT.

This clonotype has ten or more counts. The V call is TRBV12-3 or TRBV12-4, the J call TRBJ2-1; TRBD1 or TRBD2 may be the D gene (5 bases each). V gave up 7 bases and J gave up 6 bases, with 19 bases separating them. The CDR3 has 15 residues. CDR3: CASIHGTPPANEQFF. Written as DNA, the CDR3 is TGTGCCAGCATCCACGGGACCCCCCCCGCCAATGAGCAGTTCTTC.

This clonotype was seen a handful of times. The rearrangement uses TRBV18 and TRBJ1-1; tentative D call: TRBD1 (5 bases). Germline CDR1 reads KGHSH; CDR2 reads LQKENI. The CDR3 has 15 residues. Trimming removed 2 bases at V and 1 base at J, with 11 bases between. CDR3 bases: TGTGCCAGCTCACCAAATCAGGGACCGAACACTGAAGCTTTCTTT. Translated, it gives CASSPNQGPNTEAFF.

This clonotype was seen repeatedly, ten times or more. The chain carries TRBV27 and TRBJ1-5; TRBD1 might be the D (5 bases). Trimming removed 6 bases at V and 0 bases at J, with 9 bases between. The CDR3 length is 14 residues. Germline V gene lookup returns CDR1 MNHEY and CDR2 SMNVEV (reference sequence). The CDR3 protein is CASSLGVSNQPQHF. CDR3 DNA sequence: TGTGCCAGCAGCTTGGGGGTTAGCAATCAGCCCCAGCATTTT.

This clonotype was counted only a few times. The gene calls are TRBV5-1 and TRBJ1-1; no reliable D call. CDR3 length: 12 residues. V dropped 1 base and J dropped 7 bases, with 8 bases sitting between them. Germline values: CDR1 SGHRS, CDR2 YFSETQ. In nucleotides, the CDR3 is TGCGCCAGCAGCTTGAAGGGCAGTGAAGCTTTCTTT. Encoded protein: CASSLKGSEAFF.

This clonotype has at least ten counts. V usage is TRBV6-6 and J usage is TRBJ2-7, with 9 bases that match TRBD1. The germline CDR1 and CDR2 sequences are MNHNY and SVGAGI (reference sequence). Losses at the gene ends were 7 bases for V and 2 bases for J; bases not matched to a gene: 12. The CDR3 length is 16 residues. The DNA for the CDR3 is TGTGCCAGCAATGAGGCTGGTGGACAGGGGACCTACGAGCAGTACTTC. Its translation: CASNEAGGQGTYEQYF.

This clonotype has ten or more counts. This sequence joins TRBV12-3 or TRBV12-4 and TRBJ1-2; no definite D call. There are 14 residues in the CDR3. The germline V and J ends were trimmed by 1 base and 4 bases, with 10 bases remaining between them. The CDR3 DNA reads as TGTGCCAGCAGTTTAGGCAGGATGGGCTATGGCTACACCTTC. Amino acid sequence: CASSLGRMGYGYTF.

The V gene is TRBV9, the J gene TRBJ1-1; no clear D. The V gene lost 0 bases and the J gene lost 11 bases, with 14 bases spanning the gap. The CDR3 spans 13 residues. Looked up from germline, CDR1 is SGDLS and CDR2 is YYNGEE. The CDR3 DNA sequence: TGTGCCAGCAGCGTAGTGGGCCCCTTGGACGCTTTCTTT. The encoded protein is CASSVVGPLDAFF.

This clonotype was seen many times. The chain joins TRBV6-1 to TRBJ1-1; TRBD1 matches 10 bases. Germline CDR1 is MNHNS and CDR2 is SASEGT. Losses at the gene ends were 0 bases for V and 4 bases for J; bases not matched to a gene: 8. The CDR3 sequence is 17 residues long. Here the CDR3 reads CASSEALTGGRGTEAFF. CDR3 DNA: TGTGCCAGCAGTGAAGCCTTGACAGGGGGCAGAGGCACTGAAGCTTTCTTT.

As to this clonotype: An end of the junction differs from the germline gene, which may be a read error. The rearrangement uses TRBV4-1 and TRBJ2-7; D ambiguous. From germline, CDR1 is MGHRA and CDR2 YSYEKL. This CDR3 is 14 amino acids long. The CDR3 DNA is TGCGCCAGCAGTCAAGGGTATCGGGTGGACGAGCAGTACTTC. Its protein product is CASSQGYRVDEQYF.